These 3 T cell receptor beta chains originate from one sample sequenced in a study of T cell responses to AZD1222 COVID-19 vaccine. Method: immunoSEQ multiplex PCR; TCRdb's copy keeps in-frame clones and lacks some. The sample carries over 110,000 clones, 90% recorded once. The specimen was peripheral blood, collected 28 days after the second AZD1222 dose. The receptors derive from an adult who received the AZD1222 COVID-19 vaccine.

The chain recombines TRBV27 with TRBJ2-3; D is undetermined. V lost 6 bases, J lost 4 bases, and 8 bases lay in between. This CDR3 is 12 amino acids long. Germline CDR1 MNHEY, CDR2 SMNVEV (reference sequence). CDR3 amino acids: CASSPRSDTQYF. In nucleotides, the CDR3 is TGTGCCAGCAGCCCTAGGTCAGATACGCAGTATTTT.

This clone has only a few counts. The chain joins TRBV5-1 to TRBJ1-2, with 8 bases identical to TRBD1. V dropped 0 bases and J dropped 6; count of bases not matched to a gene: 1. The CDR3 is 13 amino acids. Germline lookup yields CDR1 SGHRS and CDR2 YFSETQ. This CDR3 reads CASSLGDRNGYTF. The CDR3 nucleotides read TGCGCCAGCAGCTTGGGGGACAGGAATGGCTACACCTTC.

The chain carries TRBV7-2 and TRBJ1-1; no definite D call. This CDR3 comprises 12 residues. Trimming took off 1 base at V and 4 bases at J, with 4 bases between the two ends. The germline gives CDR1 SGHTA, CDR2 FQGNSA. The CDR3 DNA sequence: TGTGCCAGCAGCTTAGGAGTCACTGAAGCTTTCTTT. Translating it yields CASSLGVTEAFF.